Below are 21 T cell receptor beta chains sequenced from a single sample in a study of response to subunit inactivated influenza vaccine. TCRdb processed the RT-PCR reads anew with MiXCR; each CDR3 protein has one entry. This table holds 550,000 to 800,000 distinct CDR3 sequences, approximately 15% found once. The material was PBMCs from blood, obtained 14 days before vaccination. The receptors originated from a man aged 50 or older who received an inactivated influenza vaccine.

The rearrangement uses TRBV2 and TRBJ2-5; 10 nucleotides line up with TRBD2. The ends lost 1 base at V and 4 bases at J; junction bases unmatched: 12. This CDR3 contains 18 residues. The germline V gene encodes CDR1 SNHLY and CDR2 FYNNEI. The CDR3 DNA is TGTGCCAGCAGTGAAGGTTTACTAGCGGGACTTTTCGGAGAGACCCAGTACTTC. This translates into CASSEGLLAGLFGETQYF. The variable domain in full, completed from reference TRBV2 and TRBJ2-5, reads EPEVTQTPSHQVTQMGQEVILRCVPISNHLYFYWYRQILGQKVEFLVSFYNNEISEKSEIFDDQFSVERPDGSNFTLKIRSTKLEDSAMYFCASSEGLLAGLFGETQYFGPGTRLLVL.

The CDR3 nucleotides are TGTGCCAGCAGACCCTGGGGGCCGGGGCCCTCGAACACCGGGGAGCTGTTTTTT. Its translation is CASRPWGPGPSNTGELFF. The chain joins TRBV2 to TRBJ2-2; the D gene is possibly TRBD1 (6 bases). CDR3 length: 18 amino acids. The germline V gene encodes CDR1 SNHLY and CDR2 FYNNEI. V gave up 6 bases and J gave up 0 bases, with 20 bases separating them.

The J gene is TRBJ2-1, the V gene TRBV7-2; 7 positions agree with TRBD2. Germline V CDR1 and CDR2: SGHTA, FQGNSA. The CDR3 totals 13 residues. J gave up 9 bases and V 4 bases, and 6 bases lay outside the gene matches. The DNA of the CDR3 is TGTGCCAGCAGCTCCGGGACTAATCTTGAGCAGTTCTTC. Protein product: CASSSGTNLEQFF.

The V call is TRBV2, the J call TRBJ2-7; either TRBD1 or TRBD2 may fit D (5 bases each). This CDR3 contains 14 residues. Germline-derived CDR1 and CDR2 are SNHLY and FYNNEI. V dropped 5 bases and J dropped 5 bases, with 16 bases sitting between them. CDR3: CASSQGTERNEQYF. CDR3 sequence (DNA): TGTGCCAGCAGTCAAGGGACCGAGAGGAACGAGCAGTACTTC.

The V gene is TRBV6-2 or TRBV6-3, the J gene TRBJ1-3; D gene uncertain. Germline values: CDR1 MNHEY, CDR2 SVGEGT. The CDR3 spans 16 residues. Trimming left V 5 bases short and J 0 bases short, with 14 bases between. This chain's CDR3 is CASSKRVASSGNTIYF. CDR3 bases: TGTGCCAGCAGTAAACGCGTGGCAAGCTCTGGAAACACCATATATTTT.

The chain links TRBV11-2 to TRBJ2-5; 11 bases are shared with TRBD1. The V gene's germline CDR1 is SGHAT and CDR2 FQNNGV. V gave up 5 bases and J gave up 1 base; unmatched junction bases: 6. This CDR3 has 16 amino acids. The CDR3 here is CASSRGTGGFQETQYF. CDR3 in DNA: TGTGCCAGCAGCCGAGGGACAGGGGGATTCCAAGAGACCCAGTACTTC. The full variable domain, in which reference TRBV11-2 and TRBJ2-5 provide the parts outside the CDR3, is EAGVAQSPRYKIIEKRQSVAFWCNPISGHATLYWYQQILGQGPKLLIQFQNNGVVDDSQLPKDRFSAERLKGVDSTLKIQPAKLEDSAVYLCASSRGTGGFQETQYFGPGTRLLVL.

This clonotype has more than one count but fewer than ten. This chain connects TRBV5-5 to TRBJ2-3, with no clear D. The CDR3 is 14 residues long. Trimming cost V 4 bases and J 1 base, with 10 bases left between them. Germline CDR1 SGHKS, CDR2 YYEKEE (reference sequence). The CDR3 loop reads CASSLDWGTDTQYF. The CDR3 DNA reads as TGTGCCAGCAGCCTTGACTGGGGCACAGATACGCAGTATTTT.

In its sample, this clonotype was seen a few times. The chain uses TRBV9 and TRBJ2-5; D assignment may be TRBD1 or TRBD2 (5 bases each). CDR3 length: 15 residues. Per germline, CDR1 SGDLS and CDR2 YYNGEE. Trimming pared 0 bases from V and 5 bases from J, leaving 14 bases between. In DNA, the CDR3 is TGTGCCAGCAGCGTAGAATGGGGCCAGCGGGAGACCCAGTACTTC. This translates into CASSVEWGQRETQYF.

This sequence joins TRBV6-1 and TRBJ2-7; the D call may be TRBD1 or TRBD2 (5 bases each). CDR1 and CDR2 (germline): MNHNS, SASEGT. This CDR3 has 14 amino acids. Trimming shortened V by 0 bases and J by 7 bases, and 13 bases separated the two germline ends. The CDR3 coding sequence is TGTGCCAGCAGTGAAGCCGGCAGGGAGCGGGAGCAGTACTTC. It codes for CASSEAGREREQYF.

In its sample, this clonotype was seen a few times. CDR3 nucleotides: TGTGCCAGCAGTTACCCGAGGTTCGATGAGCAGTTCTTC. Translating it yields CASSYPRFDEQFF. The chain has TRBV6-2 or TRBV6-3 and TRBJ2-1; D gene unclear. In germline, CDR1 is MNHEY, CDR2 SVGEGT. V lost 2 bases, J lost 8 bases, and 10 bases lay in between. The CDR3 runs 13 residues.

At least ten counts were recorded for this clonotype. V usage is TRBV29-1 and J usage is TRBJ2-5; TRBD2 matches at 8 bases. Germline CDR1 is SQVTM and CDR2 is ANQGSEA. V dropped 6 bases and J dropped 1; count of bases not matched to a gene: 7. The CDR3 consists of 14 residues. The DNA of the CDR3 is TGCAGCGTGAGGGGGAGCGGGGGCCAAGAGACCCAGTACTTC. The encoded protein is CSVRGSGGQETQYF.

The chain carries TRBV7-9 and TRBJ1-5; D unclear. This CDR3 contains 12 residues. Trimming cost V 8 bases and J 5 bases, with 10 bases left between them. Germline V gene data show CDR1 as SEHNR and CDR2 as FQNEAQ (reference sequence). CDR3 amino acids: CASGKDYQPQHF. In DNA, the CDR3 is TGTGCCAGCGGAAAAGATTATCAGCCCCAGCATTTT.

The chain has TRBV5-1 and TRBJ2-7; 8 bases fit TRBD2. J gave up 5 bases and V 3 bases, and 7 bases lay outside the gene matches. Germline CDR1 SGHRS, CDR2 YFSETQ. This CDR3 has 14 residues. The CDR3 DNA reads TGCGCCAGCAGCTCCGCGGGGGGCGTAAACGAGCAGTACTTC. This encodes CASSSAGGVNEQYF.

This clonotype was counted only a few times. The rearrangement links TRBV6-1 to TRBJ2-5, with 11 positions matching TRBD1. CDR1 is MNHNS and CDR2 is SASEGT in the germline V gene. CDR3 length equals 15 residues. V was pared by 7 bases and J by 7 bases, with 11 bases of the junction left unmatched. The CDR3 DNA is TGTGCCAGCAAGGGACAGGGGGTCCGCTATGGGACCCAGTACTTC. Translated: CASKGQGVRYGTQYF.

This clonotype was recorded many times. CDR3 DNA: TGTGCCACCAGCAGAGGGGGACAGTTTTTCACCGGGGAGCTGTTTTTT. It encodes CATSRGGQFFTGELFF. This sequence joins TRBV15 and TRBJ2-2, with 7 positions matching TRBD1. V was pared by 1 base and J by 4 bases, with 6 bases of the junction left unmatched. The CDR3 loop spans 16 amino acids. Germline CDR1 LNHNV, CDR2 YYDKDF (reference sequence).

CDR3 DNA: TGTGCCAGCAGTTTTAGCGGGAGTAGGACCGGGGAGCTGTTTTTT. It translates to CASSFSGSRTGELFF. The chain recombines TRBV28 with TRBJ2-2, with 9 bases matching TRBD2. The J segment lost 5 bases and the V segment lost 3 bases, leaving 4 bases of the junction unmatched. The CDR3 has 15 amino acids. Germline CDR1 is MDHEN and CDR2 is SYDVKM.

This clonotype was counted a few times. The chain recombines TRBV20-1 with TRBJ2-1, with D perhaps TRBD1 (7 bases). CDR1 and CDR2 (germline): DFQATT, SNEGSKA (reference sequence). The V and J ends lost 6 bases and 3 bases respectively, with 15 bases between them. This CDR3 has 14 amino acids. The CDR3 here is CSARGDPSYNEQFF. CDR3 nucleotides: TGCAGTGCCAGGGGGGACCCGAGCTACAATGAGCAGTTCTTC.

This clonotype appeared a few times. CDR3 nucleotides: TGTGCCAGCAGCCCCACTCAGTTCACAGATACGCAGTATTTT. The encoded protein is CASSPTQFTDTQYF. V gene TRBV28 combines with J gene TRBJ2-3; D gene ambiguous. The CDR3 sequence is 14 residues long. V lost 6 bases and J 2 bases, leaving 12 bases between the germline ends. CDR1 is MDHEN, CDR2 SYDVKM, per germline.

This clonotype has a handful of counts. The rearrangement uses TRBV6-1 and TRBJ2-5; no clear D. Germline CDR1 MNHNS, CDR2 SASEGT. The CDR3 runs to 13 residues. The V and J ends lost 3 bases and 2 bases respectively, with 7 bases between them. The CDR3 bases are TGTGCCAGCAGTGATTCACATCAAGAGACCCAGTACTTC. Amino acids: CASSDSHQETQYF.

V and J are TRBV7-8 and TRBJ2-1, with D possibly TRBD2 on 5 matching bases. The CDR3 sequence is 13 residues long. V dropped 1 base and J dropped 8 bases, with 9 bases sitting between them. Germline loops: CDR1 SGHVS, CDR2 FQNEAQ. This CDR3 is CASSLGGLHEQFF. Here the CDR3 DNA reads TGTGCCAGCAGCTTAGGAGGGCTCCATGAGCAGTTCTTC.

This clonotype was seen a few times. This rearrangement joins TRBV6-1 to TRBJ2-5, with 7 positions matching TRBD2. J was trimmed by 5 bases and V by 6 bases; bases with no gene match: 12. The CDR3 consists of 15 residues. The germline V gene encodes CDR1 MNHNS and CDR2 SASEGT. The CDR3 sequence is CASRQGSAGVETQYF. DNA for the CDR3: TGTGCCAGCAGACAAGGGTCGGCGGGAGTCGAGACCCAGTACTTC.